The 27 T cell receptor beta chains below all came from one sample that was sequenced in a study of neurological immune-mediated disorders. TCRdb re-analysed the 5' RACE reads in MiXCR, keeping a single row per CDR3 protein. The data contain some 20,000 distinct CDR3 sequences, roughly 29% of them singletons. Sequencing was done on a sample of PBMCs. The receptors were gathered from a man aged 50 to 59 with HTLV-1-associated myelopathy (HAM/TSP).

The chain is built from TRBV10-3 and TRBJ1-5; D uncertain. The CDR3 consists of 14 residues. The V gene lost 0 bases and the J gene lost 2 bases, with 5 bases spanning the gap. Germline values: CDR1 ENHRY, CDR2 SYGVKD. CDR3: CAISESQGNQPQHF. The CDR3 nucleotides read TGTGCCATCAGTGAGTCTCAAGGCAATCAGCCCCAGCATTTT.

In this sample, this clonotype is medium-sized. DNA for the CDR3: TGCAGTGCAATACCAGTAGGTACAGATACGCAGTATTTT. It specifies CSAIPVGTDTQYF. The rearrangement uses TRBV20-1 and TRBJ2-3; D remains unclear. This CDR3 is 13 amino acids long. Germline CDR1 reads DFQATT; CDR2 reads SNEGSKA (reference sequence). The ends were cut back, 6 bases at V and 3 bases at J, with 13 bases in the middle.

V gene TRBV29-1 combines with J gene TRBJ2-5, with D perhaps being TRBD1 or TRBD2 (5 bases each). Germline V gene sequence: CDR1 SQVTM, CDR2 ANQGSEA. Between the trimmed V and J ends, which lost 7 bases and 3 bases, there was a span of 18 bases. The CDR3 has 14 residues. The CDR3 nucleotides read TGCAGCGCCCTCCCTTCTTGGGACGAAGAGACCCAGTACTTC. Residues: CSALPSWDEETQYF. The variable domain in full, completed from reference TRBV29-1 and TRBJ2-5, reads SAVISQKPSRDICQRGTSLTIQCQVDSQVTMMFWYRQQPGQSLTLIATANQGSEATYESGFVIDKFPISRPNLTFSTLTVSNMSPEDSSIYLCSALPSWDEETQYFGPGTRLLVL.

This clonotype was found a few times. V is TRBV18 and J is TRBJ2-7; either TRBD1 or TRBD2 may supply D (6 bases each). The CDR3 loop spans 15 amino acids. Germline CDR1 KGHSH, CDR2 LQKENI. With 8 bases removed from V and 0 bases from J, the gap between germline ends came to 17 bases. The CDR3 protein is CASTYGGDISYEQYF. CDR3 in DNA: TGTGCCAGCACTTACGGAGGGGACATCTCCTACGAGCAGTACTTC.

The chain recombines TRBV7-3 with TRBJ2-3; tentative D call: TRBD2 (5 bases). The ends were cut back, 6 bases at V and 3 bases at J, with 10 bases in the middle. Germline CDR1 reads SGHTA; CDR2 reads FQGTGA. There are 13 residues in the CDR3. The CDR3 DNA reads TGTGCCAGCAGTTCCGACTATACAGATACGCAGTATTTT. Its translation: CASSSDYTDTQYF. Full variable domain (remainder filled in from reference TRBV7-3 and TRBJ2-3): GAGVSQTPSNKVTEKGKYVELRCDPISGHTALYWYRQSLGQGPEFLIYFQGTGAADDSGLPNDRFFAVRPEGSVSTLKIQRTERGDSAVYLCASSSDYTDTQYFGPGTRLTVL.

This clonotype was recorded many times. This sequence joins TRBV12-5 and TRBJ1-2; 9 bases are a match to TRBD1. The junction had 10 bases not matched to a gene; V was cut back by 4 bases and J by 4 bases. The germline CDR1 and CDR2 sequences are LGHNT and FRNRAP. The length of the CDR3 is 16 residues. CDR3 sequence (DNA): TGTGCTAGTGGTTCCACCACAGGGGGCGCGGGCTATGGCTACACCTTC. Amino acids: CASGSTTGGAGYGYTF.

This chain joins TRBV20-1 and TRBJ2-7; a possible D gene is TRBD1 (5 bases). V shed 6 bases and J shed 5 bases, with 20 bases lying between them. CDR1 and CDR2 from the germline V gene are DFQATT and SNEGSKA (reference sequence). CDR3 length: 14 amino acids. The CDR3: CSALQGVAMDEQYF. The CDR3 nucleotides are TGCAGTGCATTGCAGGGTGTGGCGATGGACGAGCAGTACTTC.

This clonotype has ten or more counts. The rearrangement links TRBV5-5 to TRBJ2-6; D is uncertain. With 0 bases removed from V and 0 bases from J, the gap between germline ends came to 7 bases. CDR1 and CDR2 from the germline V gene are SGHKS and YYEKEE (reference sequence). This CDR3 has 16 residues. This chain's CDR3 is CASSLETSSGANVLTF. The CDR3 DNA sequence: TGTGCCAGCAGCTTGGAAACTTCCTCTGGGGCCAACGTCCTGACTTTC.

This clonotype was picked up many times. This rearrangement joins TRBV27 to TRBJ2-5; tentatively, D is TRBD1 or TRBD2 (5 bases each). Trimming left V 2 bases short and J 5 bases short, with 12 bases between. This CDR3 is 14 amino acids long. Germline V lookup: CDR1 MNHEY, CDR2 SMNVEV (reference sequence). The CDR3 nucleotides are TGTGCCAGCAGTTTAAGGGGAGTTTCGGAGACCCAGTACTTC. Translation: CASSLRGVSETQYF.

This clonotype was counted only a few times. The CDR3 spells CAIRGGGNQPQHF. The CDR3 DNA is TGTGCCATCCGAGGGGGCGGCAATCAGCCCCAGCATTTT. The V call is TRBV10-3, the J call TRBJ1-5, with 7 bases aligning to TRBD1. CDR1 ENHRY and CDR2 SYGVKD come from the germline V gene. The CDR3 length is 13 residues. J lost 2 bases, V lost 8 bases, and 3 bases had no gene match.

In regard to this clonotype: Possible read error: a much larger clone is one base away. The chain combines TRBV5-1 with TRBJ1-2; D remains ambiguous. Trimming shortened V by 0 bases and J by 2 bases, and 5 bases separated the two germline ends. This CDR3 is 13 amino acids long. Germline V gene data show CDR1 as SGHRS and CDR2 as YFSETQ. In DNA, the CDR3 is TGCGCCAGCAGCTTGGGGCGGAACTATGGCTACACCTTC. Its translation is CASSLGRNYGYTF.

This rearrangement joins TRBV20-1 to TRBJ2-7; perhaps TRBD1 as D (6 bases). The V and J ends lost 5 bases and 3 bases respectively, with 11 bases between them. The CDR3 has 12 residues. From germline, CDR1 is DFQATT and CDR2 SNEGSKA (reference sequence). This CDR3 is CSAVIGGYEQYF. The CDR3 nucleotides are TGCAGTGCTGTTATAGGGGGCTACGAGCAGTACTTC.

This clonotype has ten or more counts. This chain joins TRBV5-1 and TRBJ2-5; D possibly uses TRBD1 or TRBD2 (5 bases each). Between the trimmed V and J ends, which lost 0 bases and 4 bases, there was a span of 10 bases. CDR1 SGHRS and CDR2 YFSETQ come from the germline V gene. There are 14 residues in the CDR3. CDR3 sequence (DNA): TGCGCCAGCAGCTTGGATACAGGAGGAGAGACCCAGTACTTC. This codes for CASSLDTGGETQYF.

The rearrangement joins TRBV6-1 to TRBJ2-3, with 9 bases that match TRBD2. The CDR3 has 14 residues. Germline V gives CDR1 MNHNS, CDR2 SASEGT. V lost 5 bases to trimming and J lost 1 base; unmatched junction nucleotides: 1. CDR3 DNA: TGTGCCAGCAGTAGCGGGGGGCGCACAGATACGCAGTATTTT. Amino acids: CASSSGGRTDTQYF.

This clonotype has only a few counts. V usage is TRBV5-1 and J usage is TRBJ2-3; D is possibly TRBD1 or TRBD2 (7 bases each). The V gene's germline CDR1 is SGHRS and CDR2 YFSETQ. The CDR3 spans 16 residues. Trimming stripped 0 bases from V and 4 bases from J, with 15 bases between. The CDR3 sequence is CASSLDRGGGPDTQYF. The CDR3 DNA follows: TGCGCCAGCAGCTTGGACCGGGGAGGGGGCCCAGATACGCAGTATTTT.

V usage is TRBV7-9 and J usage is TRBJ1-1, with 8 bases fitting TRBD1. CDR3 length equals 13 residues. The germline V gene has CDR1 SEHNR and CDR2 FQNEAQ (reference sequence). V lost 7 bases and J lost 4; bases outside the gene matches: 5. In DNA, the CDR3 is TGTGCCAGCATCACGGACAGGGCCACTGAAGCTTTCTTT. It encodes CASITDRATEAFF.

V usage is TRBV5-1 and J usage is TRBJ1-1, with TRBD1 identical over 10 bases. In germline, CDR1 is SGHRS, CDR2 YFSETQ. There are 16 residues in the CDR3. V lost 4 bases to trimming and J lost 4 bases; unmatched junction nucleotides: 10. The CDR3 nucleotides read TGCGCCAGCAGCCTGGGACAGGGGAGGGGGGCCACTGAAGCTTTCTTT. Encoded protein: CASSLGQGRGATEAFF.

This clonotype was counted only a few times. The chain is built from TRBV16 and TRBJ2-1; TRBD1 aligns across 7 bases. This CDR3 is 15 amino acids long. Unmatched junction bases numbered 4, after V lost 4 bases and J lost 1 base. The germline V gene encodes CDR1 KGHSY and CDR2 FQNENV. CDR3 loop: CASSPSRGSYNEQFF. As DNA, the CDR3 is TGTGCCAGCAGCCCCTCCAGGGGGTCCTACAATGAGCAGTTCTTC. Complete variable domain (other parts from reference TRBV16 and TRBJ2-1): GEEVAQTPKHLVRGEGQKAKLYCAPIKGHSYVFWYQQVLKNEFKFLISFQNENVFDETGMPKERFSAKCLPNSPCSLEIQATKLEDSAVYFCASSPSRGSYNEQFFGPGTRLTVL.

This clonotype was seen repeatedly, ten times or more. The chain carries TRBV14 and TRBJ1-2, with a tentative D call TRBD1 (6 bases). The CDR3 runs to 13 residues. Germline values: CDR1 SGHDN, CDR2 FVKESK. Trimming stripped 4 bases from V and 4 bases from J, with 10 bases between. The CDR3 DNA sequence: TGTGCCAGCAGCCTGGACAGTTCCTATGGCTACACCTTC. This gives the protein CASSLDSSYGYTF.

This clonotype showed up just a few times. The chain carries TRBV7-9 and TRBJ2-3, with 14 nucleotides matching TRBD2. The CDR3 contains 16 residues. Losses at the gene ends were 5 bases for V and 4 bases for J; bases not matched to a gene: 5. Germline V gives CDR1 SEHNR, CDR2 FQNEAQ (reference sequence). CDR3 nucleotides: TGTGCCAGCAGCCCCGCGACTAGCGGGGGGGCAGATACGCAGTATTTT. Amino acid sequence: CASSPATSGGADTQYF.

This chain uses TRBV27 with TRBJ2-6; 8 positions agree with TRBD2. After removal of 3 bases from V and 4 bases from J, the junction contained 5 bases not matched to a gene. The CDR3 totals 16 residues. CDR1 and CDR2 from the germline V gene are MNHEY and SMNVEV (reference sequence). The CDR3 loop reads CASSFGGAMGANVLTF. The DNA for the CDR3 is TGTGCCAGCAGTTTCGGGGGGGCGATGGGGGCCAACGTCCTGACTTTC.

This clonotype was picked up a small number of times. This chain connects TRBV21-1 to TRBJ2-4; the D call in the table, TRBD1, was not verified against the DNA. TRBV21-1 is classified as a pseudogene. This CDR3 region has 19 residues. This CDR3 is CASSKRWQGIPLAKNIQYF. The CDR3 nucleotides are TGTGCCAGCAGCAAGCGGTGGCAGGGGATTCCCTTAGCCAAAAACATTCAGTACTTC.

The chain has TRBV6-4 and TRBJ2-1; maybe TRBD2 (5 bases). Between the trimmed V and J ends, which lost 4 bases and 7 bases, there was a span of 14 bases. Germline CDR1 is MRHNA and CDR2 is SNTAGT. The CDR3 contains 14 residues. CDR3 protein: CASSVWGDGNEQFF. In DNA form, the CDR3 reads TGTGCCAGCAGTGTCTGGGGAGATGGTAATGAGCAGTTCTTC.

This clonotype was counted only a few times. The V call is TRBV4-2, the J call TRBJ1-4, with 10 bases that match TRBD1. V dropped 4 bases and J dropped 7; count of bases not matched to a gene: 3. The CDR3 is made up of 14 amino acids. Germline lookup yields CDR1 LGHNA and CDR2 YNFKEQ. Here the CDR3 DNA reads TGTGCCAGCAGCCGACAGGGGGCGGGTGAAAAACTGTTTTTT. Its protein is CASSRQGAGEKLFF.

This clonotype was observed a handful of times. This chain joins TRBV5-6 and TRBJ2-3; the match to TRBD1 covers 9 bases. The junction had 2 bases not matched to a gene; V was cut back by 4 bases and J by 5 bases. CDR3 size: 13 residues. The germline gives CDR1 SGHDT, CDR2 YYEEEE. The CDR3 DNA follows: TGTGCCAGCAGCGGGGGACAGGGAGATACGCAGTATTTT. As protein: CASSGGQGDTQYF.

J is TRBJ2-3 and V is TRBV12-3 or TRBV12-4; D is unresolved. The CDR3 totals 14 residues. Trimming took 4 bases from V and 4 from J, leaving 12 bases between them. The CDR3 is CASSSSDFPDTQYF. The CDR3 DNA is TGTGCCAGCAGTTCATCTGACTTTCCAGATACGCAGTATTTT.

This chain's CDR3 is CASSIAWDEKLFF. The CDR3 DNA reads TGTGCCAGTAGTATAGCTTGGGATGAAAAACTGTTTTTT. The J gene is TRBJ1-4, the V gene TRBV19, with unresolved D. Between the trimmed V and J ends, which lost 1 base and 6 bases, there was a span of 6 bases. The CDR3 consists of 13 residues. From germline, CDR1 is LNHDA and CDR2 SQIVND (reference sequence).